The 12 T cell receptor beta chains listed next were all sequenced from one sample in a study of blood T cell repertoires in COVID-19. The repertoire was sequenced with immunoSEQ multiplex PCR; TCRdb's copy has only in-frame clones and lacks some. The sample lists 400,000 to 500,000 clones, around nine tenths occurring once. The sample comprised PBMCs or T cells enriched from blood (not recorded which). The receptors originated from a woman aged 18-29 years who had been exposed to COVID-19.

This CDR3 is CASSLEGGEPYEQYF. The CDR3 nucleotides are TGTGCCAGCAGCTTAGAAGGGGGCGAGCCCTACGAGCAGTACTTC. The chain joins TRBV9 to TRBJ2-7; 7 positions agree with TRBD1. This CDR3 region has 15 residues. Germline assignment: CDR1 SGDLS and CDR2 YYNGEE. The V and J ends lost 4 bases and 2 bases, in that order; junction bases with no gene match: 9.

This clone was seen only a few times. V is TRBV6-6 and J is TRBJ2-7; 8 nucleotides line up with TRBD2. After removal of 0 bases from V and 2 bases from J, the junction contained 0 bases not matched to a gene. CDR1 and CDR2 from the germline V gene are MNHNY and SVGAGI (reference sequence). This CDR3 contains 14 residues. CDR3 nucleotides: TGTGCCAGCAGTTACTCGACTAGCGCCTACGAGCAGTACTTC. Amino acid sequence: CASSYSTSAYEQYF.

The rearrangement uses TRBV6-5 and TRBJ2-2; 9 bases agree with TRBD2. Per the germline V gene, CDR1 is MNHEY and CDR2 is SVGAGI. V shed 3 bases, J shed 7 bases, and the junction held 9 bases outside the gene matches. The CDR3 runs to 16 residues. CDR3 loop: CASSYGLAGLGGELFF. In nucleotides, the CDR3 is TGTGCCAGCAGTTATGGGCTAGCGGGACTTGGCGGGGAGCTGTTTTTT.

Written as DNA, the CDR3 is TGTGCCAGCAGTTCACTAGGGGGCGGGGATCCTAACACCGGGGAGCTGTTTTTT. Translation: CASSSLGGGDPNTGELFF. The chain combines TRBV3-1 (or the pseudogene TRBV3-2) with TRBJ2-2, with D perhaps TRBD1 (7 bases). V dropped 6 bases and J dropped 2 bases, with 22 bases sitting between them. Germline CDR1 and CDR2: LGHDT and YNNKEL (reference sequence). The CDR3 consists of 18 residues.

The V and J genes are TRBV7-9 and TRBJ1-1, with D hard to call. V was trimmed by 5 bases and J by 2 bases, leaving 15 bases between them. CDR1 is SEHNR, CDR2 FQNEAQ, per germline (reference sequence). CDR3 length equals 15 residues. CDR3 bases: TGTGCCAGCAGCCCCTCTGGCTTACTAAACACTGAAGCTTTCTTT. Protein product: CASSPSGLLNTEAFF.

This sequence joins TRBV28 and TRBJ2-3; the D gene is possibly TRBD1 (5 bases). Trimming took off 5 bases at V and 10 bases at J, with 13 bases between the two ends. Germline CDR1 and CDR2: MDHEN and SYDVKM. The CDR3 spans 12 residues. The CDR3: CASSLKGLAQYF. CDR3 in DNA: TGTGCCAGCAGTCTTAAGGGGTTAGCGCAGTATTTT.

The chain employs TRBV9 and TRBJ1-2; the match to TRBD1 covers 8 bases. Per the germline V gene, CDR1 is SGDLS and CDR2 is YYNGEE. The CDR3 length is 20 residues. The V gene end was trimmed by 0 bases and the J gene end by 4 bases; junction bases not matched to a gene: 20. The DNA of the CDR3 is TGTGCCAGCAGCGTAGCCCACACAGGGGGGGCGCCGGTGTATGGCTATGGCTACACCTTC. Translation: CASSVAHTGGAPVYGYGYTF.

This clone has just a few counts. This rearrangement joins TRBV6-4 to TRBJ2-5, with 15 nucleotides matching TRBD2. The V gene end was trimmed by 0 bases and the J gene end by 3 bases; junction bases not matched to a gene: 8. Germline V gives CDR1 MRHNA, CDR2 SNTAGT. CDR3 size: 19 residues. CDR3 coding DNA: TGTGCCAGCAGTGACTCGATGGGACTAGCGGGGGGATCGAAAGAGACCCAGTACTTC. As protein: CASSDSMGLAGGSKETQYF.

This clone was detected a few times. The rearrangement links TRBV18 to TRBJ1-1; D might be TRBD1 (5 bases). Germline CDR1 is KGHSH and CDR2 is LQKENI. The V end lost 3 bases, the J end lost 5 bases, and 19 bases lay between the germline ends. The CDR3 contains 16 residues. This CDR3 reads CASSPREGRAWTEAFF. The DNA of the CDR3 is TGTGCCAGCTCACCGAGGGAGGGGCGGGCTTGGACTGAAGCTTTCTTT.

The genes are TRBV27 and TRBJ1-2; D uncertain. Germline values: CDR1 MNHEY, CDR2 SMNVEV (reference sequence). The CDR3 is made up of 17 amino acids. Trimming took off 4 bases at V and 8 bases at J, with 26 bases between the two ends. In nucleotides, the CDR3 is TGTGCCAGCAGTTCATCCGTTTATTTTCGCGGGGATGAAGGCTACACCTTC. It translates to CASSSSVYFRGDEGYTF.

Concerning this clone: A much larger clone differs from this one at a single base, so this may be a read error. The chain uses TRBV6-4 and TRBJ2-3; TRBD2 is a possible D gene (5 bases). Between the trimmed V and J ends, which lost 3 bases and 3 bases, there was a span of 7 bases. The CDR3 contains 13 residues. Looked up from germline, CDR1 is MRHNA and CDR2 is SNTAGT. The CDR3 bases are TGTGCCAGCAGTGAGCGGGCGACAGATACGCAGTATTTT. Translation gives CASSERATDTQYF.

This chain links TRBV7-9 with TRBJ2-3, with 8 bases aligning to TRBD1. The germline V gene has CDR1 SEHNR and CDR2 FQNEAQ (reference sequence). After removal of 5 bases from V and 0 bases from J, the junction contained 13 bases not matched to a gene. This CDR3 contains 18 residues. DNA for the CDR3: TGTGCCAGCAGCCGACCTGACAGGGGTCTAACTAGCACAGATACGCAGTATTTT. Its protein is CASSRPDRGLTSTDTQYF.